A single sample gave rise to the 5 T cell receptor beta chains below, sequenced in a study of blood T cell repertoires in COVID-19. TCRdb's copy holds only in-frame clones and misses some; the assay was immunoSEQ multiplex PCR. The sample records a few hundred thousand clones, about 80% being singletons. Source material: PBMCs or T cells enriched from blood (not recorded which). These TCRs come from a man aged 45-65 years who had recovered from COVID-19.

The chain recombines TRBV11-2 with TRBJ2-3; D remains unclear. The CDR3 spans 14 residues. Trimming removed 2 bases at V and 8 bases at J, with 14 bases between. Germline CDR1 is SGHAT and CDR2 is FQNNGV. Written as DNA, the CDR3 is TGTGCCAGCAGCTTACCCGAGAGGCAGACTACGCAGTATTTT. Translating it yields CASSLPERQTTQYF.

The chain links TRBV14 to TRBJ2-3; 7 positions agree with TRBD1. This CDR3 is 17 amino acids long. Per the germline V gene, CDR1 is SGHDN and CDR2 is FVKESK. V was clipped by 6 bases and J by 2 bases; unmatched bases: 14. Here the CDR3 reads CASSPGTTGRFTDTQYF. The CDR3 DNA reads as TGTGCCAGCAGTCCTGGGACGACAGGGCGTTTCACAGATACGCAGTATTTT.

The chain has TRBV7-2 and TRBJ2-1; 9 nucleotides agree with TRBD1. This CDR3 comprises 16 residues. Germline V gene sequence: CDR1 SGHTA, CDR2 FQGNSA. The trim removed 5 bases at V and 2 bases at J, leaving 7 bases unmatched. The CDR3 coding sequence is TGTGCCAGCAGCCGTCGGGGGGACAGGGCCTACAATGAGCAGTTCTTC. Its translation: CASSRRGDRAYNEQFF.

The V and J genes are TRBV24-1 and TRBJ1-6; weak D call: TRBD1 (6 bases). This CDR3 spans 15 amino acids. V was shortened by 3 bases and J by 10 bases, with 15 bases between the two germline ends. In germline, CDR1 is KGHDR, CDR2 SFDVKD. The CDR3 coding sequence is TGTGCCACCAGTGATCCGGCAGGGGCTGGATCACCCCTCCACTTT. Its translation: CATSDPAGAGSPLHF.

The chain links TRBV12-5 to TRBJ1-1; D might be TRBD1 (6 bases). The CDR3 contains 14 residues. The ends were cut back, 6 bases at V and 4 bases at J, with 15 bases in the middle. Per germline, CDR1 LGHNT and CDR2 FRNRAP. CDR3 nucleotide sequence: TGTGCTAGTGGCCTTCAAAACAGGGTCACTGAAGCTTTCTTT. Residues: CASGLQNRVTEAFF.